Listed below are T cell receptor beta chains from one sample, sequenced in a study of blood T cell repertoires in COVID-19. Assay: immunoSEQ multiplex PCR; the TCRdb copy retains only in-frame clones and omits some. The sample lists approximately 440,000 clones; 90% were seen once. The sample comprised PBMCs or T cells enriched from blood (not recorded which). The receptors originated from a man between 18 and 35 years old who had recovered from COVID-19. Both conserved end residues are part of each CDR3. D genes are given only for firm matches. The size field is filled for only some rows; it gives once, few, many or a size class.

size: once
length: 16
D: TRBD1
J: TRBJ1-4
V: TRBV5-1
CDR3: CASSLDRPVGNEKLFF
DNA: TGCGCCAGCAGCCTGGACAGGCCCGTGGGGAATGAAAAACTGTTTTTT

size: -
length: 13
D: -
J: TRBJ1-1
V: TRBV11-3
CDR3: CASSLLRGTEAFF
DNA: TGTGCCAGCAGCCTACTTAGGGGCACTGAAGCTTTCTTT

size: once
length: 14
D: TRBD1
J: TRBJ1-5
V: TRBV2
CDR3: CASSGQGTRQPQHF
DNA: TGTGCCAGCAGTGGACAGGGAACTCGTCAGCCCCAGCATTTT

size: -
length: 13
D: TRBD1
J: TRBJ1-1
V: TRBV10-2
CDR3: CASAQGRNTEAFF
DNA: TGCGCCAGTGCACAGGGGAGGAACACTGAAGCTTTCTTT

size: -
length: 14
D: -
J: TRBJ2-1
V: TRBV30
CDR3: CAWRIGLGNDEQFF
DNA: TGTGCCTGGAGGATAGGTCTAGGCAATGATGAGCAGTTCTTC

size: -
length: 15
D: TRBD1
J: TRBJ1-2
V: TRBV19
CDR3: CASSPQGQHNYGYTF
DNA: TGTGCCAGTAGTCCTCAGGGACAGCATAACTATGGCTACACCTTC

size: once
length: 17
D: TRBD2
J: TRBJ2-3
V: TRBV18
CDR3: CASSPQDLAGGTDTQYF
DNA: TGTGCCAGCTCACCACAGGACTTAGCGGGGGGCACAGATACGCAGTATTTT

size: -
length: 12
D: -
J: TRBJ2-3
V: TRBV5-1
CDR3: CASSGQGDTQYF
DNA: TGCGCCAGCAGTGGGCAGGGGGATACGCAGTATTTT

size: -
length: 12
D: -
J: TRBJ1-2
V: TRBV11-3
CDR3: CASSLGLGGYTF
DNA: TGTGCCAGCAGCTTGGGGCTAGGAGGCTACACCTTC

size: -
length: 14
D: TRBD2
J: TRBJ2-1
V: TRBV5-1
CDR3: CASSLSGVNGEQFF
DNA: TGCGCCAGCAGCTTGAGCGGGGTCAACGGGGAGCAGTTCTTC

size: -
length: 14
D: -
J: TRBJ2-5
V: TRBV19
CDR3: CASASGSPQETQYF
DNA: TGTGCCAGTGCCTCGGGATCCCCTCAAGAGACCCAGTACTTC

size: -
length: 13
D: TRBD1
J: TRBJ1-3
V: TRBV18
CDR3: CASSPNDRVGLYF
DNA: TGTGCCAGCTCACCTAACGACAGGGTCGGCTTATATTTT

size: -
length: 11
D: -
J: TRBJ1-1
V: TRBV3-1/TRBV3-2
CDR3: CASGVYTEAFF
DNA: TGTGCCTCAGGGGTGTACACTGAAGCTTTCTTT

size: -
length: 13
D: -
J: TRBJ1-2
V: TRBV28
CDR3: CASRPGESYGYTF
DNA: TGTGCCAGCAGACCCGGGGAGAGCTATGGCTACACCTTC

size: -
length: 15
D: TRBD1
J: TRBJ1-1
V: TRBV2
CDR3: CASTREDRMNTEAFF
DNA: TGTGCCAGCACCCGAGAGGACAGGATGAACACTGAAGCTTTCTTT

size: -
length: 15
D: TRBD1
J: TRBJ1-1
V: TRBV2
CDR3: CASGEDRGKAFEAFF
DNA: TGTGCCAGCGGTGAGGACAGGGGTAAGGCTTTTGAAGCTTTCTTT

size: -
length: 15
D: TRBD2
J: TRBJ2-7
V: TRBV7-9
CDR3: CASSFHSGRRYEQYF
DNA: TGTGCCAGCAGCTTTCATAGCGGGAGGCGGTACGAGCAGTACTTC

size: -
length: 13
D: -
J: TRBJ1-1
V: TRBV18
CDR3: CASSGGRISEAFF
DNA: TGTGCCAGCTCAGGGGGCAGGATCTCTGAAGCTTTCTTT

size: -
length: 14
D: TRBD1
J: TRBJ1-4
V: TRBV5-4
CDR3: CASSLGGQGEKLFF
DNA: TGTGCCAGCAGCTTGGGGGGACAGGGGGAAAAACTGTTTTTT

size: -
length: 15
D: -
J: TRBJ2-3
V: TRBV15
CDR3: CATSRDVASTDTQYF
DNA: TGTGCCACCAGCAGAGATGTGGCTAGCACAGATACGCAGTATTTT

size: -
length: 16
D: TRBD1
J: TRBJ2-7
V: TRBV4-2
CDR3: CASSQDGAGGTYEQYF
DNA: TGTGCCAGCAGCCAAGATGGCGCAGGGGGCACCTACGAGCAGTACTTC

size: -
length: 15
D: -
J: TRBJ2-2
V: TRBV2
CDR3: CASSAFGTNAGELFF
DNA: TGTGCCAGCAGTGCCTTCGGGACAAACGCCGGGGAGCTGTTTTTT

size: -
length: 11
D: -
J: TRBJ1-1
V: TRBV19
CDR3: CASSMEAEAFF
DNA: TGTGCCAGTAGTATGGAGGCAGAAGCTTTCTTT

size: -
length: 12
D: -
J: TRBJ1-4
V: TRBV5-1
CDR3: CASSPDSEKLFF
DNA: TGCGCCAGCAGCCCGGACAGTGAAAAACTGTTTTTT

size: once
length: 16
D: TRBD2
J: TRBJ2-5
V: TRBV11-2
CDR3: CASSSGLAGQQETQYF
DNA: TGTGCCAGCAGCTCTGGACTAGCGGGGCAACAAGAGACCCAGTACTTC

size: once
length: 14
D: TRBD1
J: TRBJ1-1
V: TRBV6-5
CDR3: CASSSGQGGTEAFF
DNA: TGTGCCAGCAGTTCGGGACAGGGTGGGACTGAAGCTTTCTTT

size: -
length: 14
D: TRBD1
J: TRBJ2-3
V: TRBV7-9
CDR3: CASSLRGPTDTQYF
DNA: TGTGCCAGCAGCCTCAGGGGGCCGACAGATACGCAGTATTTT

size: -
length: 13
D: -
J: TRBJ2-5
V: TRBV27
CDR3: CASTRTVGETQYF
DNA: TGTGCCAGCACCAGGACAGTGGGAGAGACCCAGTACTTC

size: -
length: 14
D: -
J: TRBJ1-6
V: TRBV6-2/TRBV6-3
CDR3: CASSPGTLWTPLHF
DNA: TGTGCCAGCAGCCCTGGGACTCTTTGGACACCCCTCCACTTT

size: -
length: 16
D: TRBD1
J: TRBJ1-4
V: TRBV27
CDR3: CASSKTGASTNEKLFF
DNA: TGTGCCAGCAGTAAAACAGGGGCATCAACTAATGAAAAACTGTTTTTT

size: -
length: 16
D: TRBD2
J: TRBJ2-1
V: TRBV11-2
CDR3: CASSLSLAGGYNEQFF
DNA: TGTGCCAGCAGCTTATCGCTAGCGGGGGGATACAATGAGCAGTTCTTC

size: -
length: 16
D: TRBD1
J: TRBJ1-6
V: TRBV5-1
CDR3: CASSVGRTGYNSPLHF
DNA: TGCGCCAGCAGCGTCGGACGGACAGGCTATAATTCACCCCTCCACTTT

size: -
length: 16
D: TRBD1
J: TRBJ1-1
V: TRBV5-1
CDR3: CASSARPDRGGTEAFF
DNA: TGCGCCAGCAGCGCTCGACCTGACAGGGGGGGCACTGAAGCTTTCTTT

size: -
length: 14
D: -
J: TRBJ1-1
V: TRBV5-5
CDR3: CASGPGTGTTEAFF
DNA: TGTGCCAGCGGGCCCGGAACAGGGACCACTGAAGCTTTCTTT

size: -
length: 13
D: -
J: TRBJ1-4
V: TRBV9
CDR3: CASSVTVDEKLFF
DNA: TGCGCCAGCAGCGTCACGGTGGATGAAAAACTGTTTTTT

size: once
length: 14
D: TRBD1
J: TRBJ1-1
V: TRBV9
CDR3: CASSASGQGLEAFF
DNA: TGTGCCAGCAGCGCCTCGGGACAGGGGCTTGAAGCTTTCTTT

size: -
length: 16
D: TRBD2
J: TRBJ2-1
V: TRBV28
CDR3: CASSTTSGRGQNEQFF
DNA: TGTGCCAGCAGCACCACTAGCGGGAGGGGGCAGAATGAGCAGTTCTTC

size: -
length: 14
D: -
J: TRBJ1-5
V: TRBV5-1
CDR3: CASSLGWGDQPQHF
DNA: TGCGCCAGCAGCTTGGGTTGGGGGGATCAGCCCCAGCATTTT

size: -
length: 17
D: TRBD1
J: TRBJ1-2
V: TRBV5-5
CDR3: CASRPDLAQGTIRGYTF
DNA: TGTGCCAGCAGACCCGATTTAGCACAGGGGACGATCCGCGGCTACACCTTC

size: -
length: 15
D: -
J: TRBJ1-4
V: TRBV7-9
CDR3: CASSLDGATNEKLFF
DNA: TGTGCCAGCAGCTTAGACGGGGCAACTAATGAAAAACTGTTTTTT

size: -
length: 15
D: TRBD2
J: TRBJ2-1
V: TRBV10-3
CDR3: CAISERPPGGNEQFF
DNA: TGTGCCATCAGTGAGCGGCCCCCGGGAGGCAATGAGCAGTTCTTC

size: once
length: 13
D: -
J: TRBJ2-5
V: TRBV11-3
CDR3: CASSLRSMETQYF
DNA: TGTGCCAGCAGCTTGAGGTCGATGGAGACCCAGTACTTC

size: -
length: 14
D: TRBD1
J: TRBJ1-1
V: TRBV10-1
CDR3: CASSLDRGFAEAFF
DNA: TGCGCCAGCAGCTTGGACAGGGGGTTCGCTGAAGCTTTCTTT

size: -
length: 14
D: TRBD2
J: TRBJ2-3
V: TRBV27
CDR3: CATSGLAVLNTQYF
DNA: TGTGCCACCTCGGGGCTAGCGGTACTTAATACGCAGTATTTT

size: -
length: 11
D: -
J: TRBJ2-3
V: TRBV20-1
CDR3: CSARTVNTQYF
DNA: TGCAGTGCTCGGACAGTAAATACGCAGTATTTT

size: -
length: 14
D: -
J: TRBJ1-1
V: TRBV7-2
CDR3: CASSLQGGDTEAFF
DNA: TGTGCCAGCAGCTTACAGGGTGGGGACACTGAAGCTTTCTTT

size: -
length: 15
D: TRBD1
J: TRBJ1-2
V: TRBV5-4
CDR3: CASTHPGQKLYGYTF
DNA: TGTGCCAGCACCCACCCGGGACAGAAACTATATGGCTACACCTTC

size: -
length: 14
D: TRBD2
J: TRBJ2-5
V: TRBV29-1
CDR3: CSVHRGGSLETQYF
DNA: TGCAGCGTCCACCGGGGCGGGAGTTTAGAGACCCAGTACTTC

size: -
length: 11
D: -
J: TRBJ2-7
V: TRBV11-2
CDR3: CASSLTVEQYF
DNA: TGTGCCAGCAGCTTGACTGTCGAGCAGTACTTC

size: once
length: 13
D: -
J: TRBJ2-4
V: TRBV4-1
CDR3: CASSQEGGGQQYF
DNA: TGCGCCAGCAGCCAAGAGGGGGGGGGACAACAGTACTTC

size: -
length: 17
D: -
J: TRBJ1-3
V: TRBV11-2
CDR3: CASSIGHRTTSGNTIYF
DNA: TGTGCCAGCAGCATAGGACACAGGACTACCTCTGGAAACACCATATATTTT